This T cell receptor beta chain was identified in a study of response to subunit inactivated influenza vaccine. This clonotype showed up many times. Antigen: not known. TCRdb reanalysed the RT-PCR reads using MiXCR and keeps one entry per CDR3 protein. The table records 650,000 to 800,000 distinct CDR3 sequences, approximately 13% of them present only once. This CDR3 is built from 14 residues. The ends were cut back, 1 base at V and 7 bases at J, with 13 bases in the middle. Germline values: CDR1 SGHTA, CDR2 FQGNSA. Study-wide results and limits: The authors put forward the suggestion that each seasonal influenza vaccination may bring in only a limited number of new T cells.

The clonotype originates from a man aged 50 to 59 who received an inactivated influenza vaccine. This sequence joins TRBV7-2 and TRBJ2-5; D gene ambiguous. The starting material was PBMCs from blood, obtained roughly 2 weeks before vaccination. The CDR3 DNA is TGTGCCAGCAGCTTAGGGGCAGGAGAGGCGACCCAGTACTTC. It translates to CASSLGAGEATQYF.